The 27 T cell receptor beta chains below all came from one sample that was sequenced in a study of regulatory T cells in long-lasting Graves disease. Relying on iRepertoire HTBI primers and Arm-PCR of CDR3 regions, the team built TCR beta libraries. TCRdb itself ran the multiplex PCR reads through MiXCR, one entry per CDR3 protein. The sample lists 400,000 to 500,000 distinct CDR3 sequences, under 25% seen once, with over 7.5% in the top ten. Documented time point: persistent/refractory GD, antithyroid drugs over 5 years with positive TRAb. Construction of the TCR library relied on RNA isolated from PBMCs. The input for sequencing was peripheral blood mononuclear cells (PBMCs), taken when the disease was refractory, from a patient treated with antithyroid drugs. The receptor set was obtained from a female donor with Graves disease.

The table lists this clonotype with many counts. The chain is built from TRBV11-2 and TRBJ2-5; TRBD2 matches at 11 bases. Germline CDR1 SGHAT, CDR2 FQNNGV. The CDR3 consists of 17 residues. Unmatched junction bases numbered 8, after V lost 3 bases and J lost 2 bases. CDR3 bases: TGTGCCAGCAGCTTTGGGCTGCGACTAGCGGGGCAAGAGACCCAGTACTTC. It is translated as CASSFGLRLAGQETQYF.

The chain employs TRBV6-5 and TRBJ2-7, with 8 bases that match TRBD2. CDR1 and CDR2 from the germline V gene are MNHEY and SVGAGI. The CDR3 totals 15 residues. V lost 3 bases to trimming and J lost 2 bases; unmatched junction nucleotides: 6. CDR3 sequence reads: CASSYPGLVTYEQYF. The CDR3 bases are TGTGCCAGCAGTTATCCGGGACTAGTCACCTACGAGCAGTACTTC.

This clonotype was counted between two and nine times. The chain has TRBV5-5 and TRBJ1-5; D not resolved. The germline V gene has CDR1 SGHKS and CDR2 YYEKEE (reference sequence). Between the trimmed V and J ends, which lost 0 bases and 1 base, there was a span of 14 bases. This CDR3 has 17 residues. Here the CDR3 reads CASSLAAATGSNQPQHF. The CDR3 DNA follows: TGTGCCAGCAGCTTGGCCGCTGCAACTGGGAGCAATCAGCCCCAGCATTTT.

About this clonotype: A single base separates this from a much larger clone, so it may be a read error. This rearrangement joins TRBV6-1 to TRBJ1-1; tentative D call: TRBD1 (5 bases). Germline V gene data show CDR1 as MNHNS and CDR2 as SASEGT. V lost 6 bases, J lost 1 base, and 12 bases lay in between. The CDR3 totals 14 residues. The CDR3 region has the DNA TGTGCCAGCAGCTTCGACGGACAGAACACTGAAGCTTTCTTT. Translating it yields CASSFDGQNTEAFF.

This rearrangement joins TRBV7-2 to TRBJ2-7; tentatively, D is TRBD1 or TRBD2 (5 bases each). Germline V gene lookup returns CDR1 SGHTA and CDR2 FQGNSA. The CDR3 spans 16 residues. Trimming removed 4 bases at V and 6 bases at J, with 22 bases between. The CDR3 coding sequence is TGTGCCAGCAGCTACAACCCCGGGACCCTCTCGAGCGAGCAGTACTTC. Residues: CASSYNPGTLSSEQYF.

The CDR3 sequence is CASSLSIMGWNEQFF. CDR3 nucleotide sequence: TGTGCCAGCAGTTTATCGATCATGGGGTGGAATGAGCAGTTCTTC. This sequence joins TRBV27 and TRBJ2-1; D gene ambiguous. V lost 0 bases, J lost 7 bases, and 13 bases lay in between. The CDR3 length is 15 residues. From germline, CDR1 is MNHEY and CDR2 SMNVEV (reference sequence).

This clonotype was found many times. This chain uses TRBV28 with TRBJ1-6, with TRBD1 identical over 8 bases. The germline CDR1 and CDR2 sequences are MDHEN and SYDVKM. With 5 bases clipped from V and 6 bases from J, the junction kept 9 bases outside the gene matches. This CDR3 is 16 amino acids long. The CDR3 DNA sequence: TGTGCCAGCAGTCTAGACAGGGGTTCTGGTAATTCACCCCTCCACTTT. Translating it yields CASSLDRGSGNSPLHF. Using reference TRBV28 and TRBJ1-6 for the parts outside the CDR3, the full variable domain is DVKVTQSSRYLVKRTGEKVFLECVQDMDHENMFWYRQDPGLGLRLIYFSYDVKMKEKGDIPEGYSVSREKKERFSLILESASTNQTSMYLCASSLDRGSGNSPLHFGNGTRLTVT.

This clonotype was detected a few times. This chain uses TRBV5-6 with TRBJ2-7; D gene unclear. Trimming cost V 7 bases and J 9 bases, with 20 bases left between them. Germline CDR1 reads SGHDT; CDR2 reads YYEEEE. This CDR3 is 13 amino acids long. CDR3 region: CASGETASIRQYF. The CDR3 DNA reads as TGTGCCAGCGGAGAGACTGCTTCAATCCGGCAGTACTTC.

This clonotype occurred many times. The rearrangement joins TRBV28 to TRBJ2-7; no definite D call. Trimming stripped 3 bases from V and 7 bases from J, with 10 bases between. Germline-derived CDR1 and CDR2 are MDHEN and SYDVKM. CDR3 length: 12 amino acids. CDR3 DNA sequence: TGTGCCAGCAGTTTGTTGGCTTGGGAGCAGTACTTC. Protein: CASSLLAWEQYF.

This clonotype was picked up many times. This chain uses TRBV5-1 with TRBJ1-1; D uncertain. CDR1 and CDR2 (germline): SGHRS, YFSETQ. Trimming cost V 0 bases and J 3 bases, with 12 bases left between them. The CDR3 length is 15 residues. The CDR3 spells CASSLGANLYTEAFF. The DNA for the CDR3 is TGCGCCAGCAGCTTGGGAGCAAACCTCTACACTGAAGCTTTCTTT.

The rearrangement joins TRBV6-1 to TRBJ1-5; unclear D gene. V shed 6 bases and J shed 3 bases, with 12 bases lying between them. CDR1 is MNHNS, CDR2 SASEGT, per germline. The CDR3 covers 14 residues. CDR3 amino acids: CASREGGDNQPQHF. CDR3 in DNA: TGTGCCAGCAGGGAGGGCGGTGACAATCAGCCCCAGCATTTT.

This clonotype has ten or more counts. The chain is built from TRBV27 and TRBJ1-5; a weak D match, TRBD1 (5 bases). The V gene lost 3 bases and the J gene lost 6 bases, with 12 bases spanning the gap. Germline CDR1 and CDR2: MNHEY and SMNVEV (reference sequence). The CDR3 is made up of 14 amino acids. CDR3 region: CASSLGLLSQPQHF. CDR3 bases: TGTGCCAGCAGTTTGGGGCTGCTTTCTCAGCCCCAGCATTTT.

The V gene is TRBV29-1, the J gene TRBJ2-2; D is possibly TRBD1 (7 bases). Trimming cost V 5 bases and J 0 bases, with 13 bases left between them. Per germline, CDR1 SQVTM and CDR2 ANQGSEA. The CDR3 has 15 amino acids. CDR3 in DNA: TGCAGCGTTCTAGGCGGGACAGCGAACACCGGGGAGCTGTTTTTT. Protein product: CSVLGGTANTGELFF.

This clonotype was seen many times. The rearrangement joins TRBV7-3 to TRBJ2-4, with D unresolved. Gene TRBJ2-5 matches the end of the DNA better, so the J call may be wrong. The CDR3 has 13 residues. CDR1 is SGHTA, CDR2 FQGTGA, per germline. Here the CDR3 DNA reads TGTGCCAGCAGCGAAAGGGAAATAGAGACCCAGTACTTC. This gives the protein CASSEREIETQYF.

This chain uses TRBV7-2 with TRBJ1-1; possibly TRBD1 for D (5 bases). The germline CDR1 and CDR2 sequences are SGHTA and FQGNSA. This CDR3 has 12 amino acids. V dropped 4 bases and J dropped 7 bases, with 10 bases sitting between them. In nucleotides, the CDR3 is TGTGCCAGCAGCTCAGAGGGGAGTGAAGCTTTCTTT. It encodes CASSSEGSEAFF.

This clonotype turned up a few times. The chain has TRBV5-1 and TRBJ2-2; D is possibly TRBD1 or TRBD2 (5 bases each). Per the germline V gene, CDR1 is SGHRS and CDR2 is YFSETQ. Between the trimmed V and J ends, which lost 2 bases and 3 bases, there was a span of 8 bases. This CDR3 is 14 amino acids long. CDR3 in DNA: TGCGCCAGCAGCTTTGAGGGGTACACCGGGGAGCTGTTTTTT. This gives the protein CASSFEGYTGELFF.

The V and J genes are TRBV14 and TRBJ2-5; D not resolved. The CDR3 sequence is 14 residues long. In germline, CDR1 is SGHDN, CDR2 FVKESK. The V end was cut by 4 bases, the J end by 3 bases, with 12 bases between. The CDR3 DNA is TGTGCCAGCAGCCGTTGGGAATGGGAAGAGACCCAGTACTTC. It codes for CASSRWEWEETQYF.

As regards this clonotype: This likely came from a read error, as a far larger clone is one base away. V and J are TRBV12-3 or TRBV12-4 and TRBJ1-2; D uncertain. The germline V and J ends were trimmed by 5 bases and 7 bases, with 14 bases remaining between them. This CDR3 contains 13 residues. The CDR3 DNA is TGTGCCAGCAGTACTGCCCTTACCCGTGGCTACACCTTC. Encoded protein: CASSTALTRGYTF.

This clonotype was seen many times. This chain uses TRBV6-5 with TRBJ1-6; a weak D match, TRBD1 (5 bases). Trimming took 0 bases from V and 5 from J, leaving 5 bases between them. The CDR3 extends over 14 amino acids. Germline CDR1 reads MNHEY; CDR2 reads SVGAGI. CDR3 region: CASSYSGDNSPLHF. Here the CDR3 DNA reads TGTGCCAGCAGTTACTCAGGGGATAATTCACCCCTCCACTTT.

This clonotype was seen more than once but under ten times. The J gene is TRBJ1-2, the V gene TRBV5-1; 7 positions match TRBD1. Germline V lookup: CDR1 SGHRS, CDR2 YFSETQ. The trim removed 2 bases at V and 3 bases at J, leaving 4 bases unmatched. The CDR3 has 14 amino acids. CDR3 loop: CASSLQGRDYGYTF. The CDR3 DNA follows: TGCGCCAGCAGCTTACAGGGGCGCGACTATGGCTACACCTTC.

This clonotype was seen a few times. The chain has TRBV7-9 and TRBJ2-2, with D hard to call. V was cut by 7 bases and J by 1 base, with 10 bases left in between. This CDR3 is built from 14 residues. Germline-derived CDR1 and CDR2 are SEHNR and FQNEAQ (reference sequence). The CDR3: CASKGPLNTGELFF. For the CDR3, the DNA is TGTGCCAGCAAGGGCCCGCTGAACACCGGGGAGCTGTTTTTT.

On this clonotype: A much larger clone sits a single nucleotide away, making a read error possible. V is TRBV6-2 or TRBV6-3 and J is TRBJ1-5; D remains ambiguous. The CDR3 extends over 15 amino acids. Germline assignment: CDR1 MNHEY and CDR2 SVGEGT. The CDR3 region has the DNA TGTGCCAGCAGTCCACAGTTAGATAGCGATCAGCCCCAGCATTTT. Amino acid sequence: CASSPQLDSDQPQHF.

There are a few counts of this clonotype. The chain has TRBV20-1 and TRBJ2-7; perhaps TRBD2 as D (6 bases). Trimming stripped 1 base from V and 1 base from J, with 11 bases between. CDR3 length: 14 amino acids. Germline assignment: CDR1 DFQATT and CDR2 SNEGSKA (reference sequence). CDR3 region: CSARGLAVSYEQYF. The DNA for the CDR3 is TGCAGTGCTAGAGGGTTAGCGGTATCCTACGAGCAGTACTTC.

This clonotype was counted a few times. This chain joins TRBV19 and TRBJ2-1; D call uncertain. Germline V gene lookup returns CDR1 LNHDA and CDR2 SQIVND (reference sequence). V was clipped by 1 base and J by 5 bases, with 6 bases between them. This CDR3 has 13 residues. CDR3 protein: CASSIALNNEQFF. Written as DNA, the CDR3 is TGTGCCAGTAGTATAGCTCTCAACAATGAGCAGTTCTTC.

At least ten counts were recorded for this clonotype. The chain couples TRBV6-1 to TRBJ2-7, with 7 bases identical to TRBD2. Trimming cost V 4 bases and J 3 bases; bases outside gene matches: 6. Germline CDR1 and CDR2: MNHNS and SASEGT. This CDR3 spans 14 amino acids. CDR3 sequence: CASSVREGGYEQYF. The CDR3 DNA reads TGTGCCAGCAGTGTTAGGGAGGGTGGCTACGAGCAGTACTTC.

This clonotype was found many times. The CDR3 DNA sequence: TGTGCCAGCAGTGAAAGGGAACGATTTCTTTCCTACGAGCAGTACTTC. This gives the protein CASSERERFLSYEQYF. The V gene is TRBV6-1, the J gene TRBJ2-7; D is unresolved. The germline gives CDR1 MNHNS, CDR2 SASEGT. V lost 2 bases, J lost 1 base, and 15 bases lay in between. CDR3 size: 16 residues.

This clonotype was seen repeatedly, ten times or more. The chain combines TRBV3-1 with TRBJ2-7, with TRBD1 matching 7 bases. Germline assignment: CDR1 LGHDT and CDR2 YNNKEL (reference sequence). With 4 bases clipped from V and 6 bases from J, the junction kept 12 bases outside the gene matches. The CDR3 runs to 15 residues. The CDR3 coding sequence is TGTGCCAGCAGCCGGATGACAGGGCATTACAGCGAGCAGTACTTC. It yields the protein CASSRMTGHYSEQYF.